The clone carrying this T cell receptor beta chain was observed once. The CDR3 loop spans 13 amino acids. The V gene's germline CDR1 is SNHLY and CDR2 FYNNEI. V trimming: 7 bases; J trimming: 4 bases; junction bases outside the gene matches: 6. The record originates from a study of identifying expanded T cells in peripheral blood. Generated by immunoSEQ multiplex PCR, the TCRdb table keeps only in-frame clones and is missing some. The data hold some 72,000 clones, with roughly nine tenths observed a single time. The chain is built from TRBV2 and TRBJ2-5, with 7 bases that match TRBD1. The sequenced sample was blood. This clonotype originated in a person aged 18-70 years in good health. Written as DNA, the CDR3 is TGTGCCAGCAAGGGGGCAGGAGCAGAGACCCAGTACTTC. Its translation: CASKGAGAETQYF. Based on the CDR3 plus reference TRBV2 and TRBJ2-5, the full variable domain is EPEVTQTPSHQVTQMGQEVILRCVPISNHLYFYWYRQILGQKVEFLVSFYNNEISEKSEIFDDQFSVERPDGSNFTLKIRSTKLEDSAMYFCASKGAGAETQYFGPGTRLLVL.